This record looks at one T cell receptor beta chain sequence and its context. Participants came from roughly 24 US areas, aged roughly 18 to 95 years. The data originate from a study of blood T cell repertoires in COVID-19. Turning to the study itself: Nucleic acid was either cDNA or gDNA, and it came from T cells, B-cell-depleted T cells, or PBMCs.

Profiled with immunoSEQ multiplex PCR; TCRdb holds only in-frame clones, not every one. The sample includes around 260,000 clones, around 85% of them seen just once. CDR1 is SGHNT, CDR2 YENEEA, per germline. The CDR3 is made up of 15 amino acids. The trim removed 5 bases at V and 0 bases at J, leaving 5 bases unmatched. The chain employs TRBV11-3 and TRBJ2-3; 7 bases align to TRBD2. Sequencing input: PBMCs or T cells enriched from blood (not recorded which). The origin of this receptor is a woman aged 25 to 39 who had recovered from COVID-19. CDR3 loop: CASSLSGVSTDTQYF. DNA for the CDR3: TGTGCCAGCAGCCTGAGCGGGGTTAGCACAGATACGCAGTATTTT.